A selection of T cell receptor beta chains follows, all from one sample in a study of blood T cell repertoires in COVID-19. The repertoire was sequenced with immunoSEQ multiplex PCR; TCRdb's copy has only in-frame clones and lacks some. The sample holds around 470,000 clones; approximately 92% are singletons and the top ten take roughly 0.84%. Sample: peripheral blood. All receptors derive from a man aged 18 to 30 with COVID-19, enrolled during active disease. Each CDR3 is given without its conserved first and last residue. Size is stated for part of the rows, as once, few or many counts, or as a class when the clone is expanded.

clone_size: -
v_call: TRBV3-1/TRBV3-2
j_call: TRBJ1-6
cdr3_aa: ASSRTSRDYNSPLH

clone_size: -
v_call: TRBV7-8
j_call: TRBJ2-5
cdr3_aa: ASSLRTSFYQETQY

clone_size: -
v_call: TRBV29-1
j_call: TRBJ1-3
cdr3_aa: SVAGTEPGNTIY

clone_size: -
v_call: TRBV7-3
j_call: TRBJ2-6
cdr3_aa: ASSKQGVGANVLT

clone_size: -
v_call: TRBV2
j_call: TRBJ1-5
cdr3_aa: ASRETGIQPQH

clone_size: few
v_call: TRBV7-3
j_call: TRBJ2-3
cdr3_aa: ASSLGGPLDTQY

clone_size: -
v_call: TRBV5-8
j_call: TRBJ2-7
cdr3_aa: ASSAMRTAPYEQY

clone_size: -
v_call: TRBV3-1/TRBV3-2
j_call: TRBJ2-7
cdr3_aa: ASSQGRGKTGEQY

clone_size: once
v_call: TRBV7-9
j_call: TRBJ2-1
cdr3_aa: ASSFRTSGESPQF

clone_size: -
v_call: TRBV7-8
j_call: TRBJ2-5
cdr3_aa: ASSPRPETQY

clone_size: -
v_call: TRBV12-3/TRBV12-4
j_call: TRBJ2-7
cdr3_aa: ASSVNSYEQY

clone_size: -
v_call: TRBV10-2
j_call: TRBJ1-6
cdr3_aa: ASSEWKGRGSPLH

clone_size: -
v_call: TRBV7-8
j_call: TRBJ2-1
cdr3_aa: ASSSRTSGTNNEQF

clone_size: -
v_call: TRBV19
j_call: TRBJ2-5
cdr3_aa: ASSMGTSEKTQY

clone_size: -
v_call: TRBV5-1
j_call: TRBJ2-2
cdr3_aa: ASSFGLAGPNTGELF

clone_size: -
v_call: TRBV5-1
j_call: TRBJ2-4
cdr3_aa: ASSFTGWDKNIQY

clone_size: -
v_call: TRBV5-1
j_call: TRBJ1-3
cdr3_aa: ASSLRAGQGTGNTIY

clone_size: -
v_call: TRBV19
j_call: TRBJ2-1
cdr3_aa: ASTPGTSGRSEQF

clone_size: -
v_call: TRBV27
j_call: TRBJ2-1
cdr3_aa: ASSFGLEQF

clone_size: -
v_call: TRBV3-1/TRBV3-2
j_call: TRBJ2-3
cdr3_aa: ASSQDPTTSGITDTQY

clone_size: -
v_call: TRBV5-1
j_call: TRBJ1-6
cdr3_aa: ASSLGQANNSPLH

clone_size: -
v_call: TRBV6-5
j_call: TRBJ1-1
cdr3_aa: ASRQTGSGVTEAF

clone_size: -
v_call: TRBV2
j_call: TRBJ1-1
cdr3_aa: ASSQQGGVKAF

clone_size: -
v_call: TRBV7-8
j_call: TRBJ2-5
cdr3_aa: ASSLFPSGGQETQY

clone_size: -
v_call: TRBV7-9
j_call: TRBJ2-5
cdr3_aa: ASSFTSRGWEKY